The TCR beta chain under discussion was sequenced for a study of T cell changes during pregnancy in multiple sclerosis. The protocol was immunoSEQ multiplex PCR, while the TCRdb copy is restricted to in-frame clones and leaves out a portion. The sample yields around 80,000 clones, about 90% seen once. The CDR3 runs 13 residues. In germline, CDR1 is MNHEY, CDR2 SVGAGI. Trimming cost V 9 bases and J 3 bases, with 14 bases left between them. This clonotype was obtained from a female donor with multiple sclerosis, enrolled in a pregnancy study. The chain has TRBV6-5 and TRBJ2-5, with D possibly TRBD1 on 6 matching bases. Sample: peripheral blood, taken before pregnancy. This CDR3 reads CASRTVDKETQYF. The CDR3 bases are TGTGCCAGTCGGACAGTTGACAAAGAGACCCAGTACTTC.